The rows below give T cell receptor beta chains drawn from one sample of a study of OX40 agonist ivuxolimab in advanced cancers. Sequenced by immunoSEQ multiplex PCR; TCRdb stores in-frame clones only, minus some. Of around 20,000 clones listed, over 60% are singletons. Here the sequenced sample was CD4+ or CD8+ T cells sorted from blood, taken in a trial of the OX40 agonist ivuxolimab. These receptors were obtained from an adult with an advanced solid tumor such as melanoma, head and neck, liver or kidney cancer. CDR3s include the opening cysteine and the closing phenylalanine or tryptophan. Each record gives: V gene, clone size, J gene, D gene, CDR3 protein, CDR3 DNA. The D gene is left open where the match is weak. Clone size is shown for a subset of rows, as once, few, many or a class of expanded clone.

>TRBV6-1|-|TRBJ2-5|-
CASSSGLQETQYF
TGTGCCAGCAGCTCAGGGCTCCAAGAGACCCAGTACTTC
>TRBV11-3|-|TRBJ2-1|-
CASSLGTSSYNEQFF
TGTGCCAGCAGCTTAGGGACAAGCTCCTACAATGAGCAGTTCTTC
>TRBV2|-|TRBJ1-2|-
CASREATVRGGYTF
TGTGCCAGCAGGGAGGCGACAGTGAGAGGTGGCTACACCTTC
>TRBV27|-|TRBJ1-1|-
CASSPGRFGEAFF
TGTGCCAGCAGCCCCGGGAGGTTCGGTGAAGCTTTCTTT
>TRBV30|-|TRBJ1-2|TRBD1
CAWSGSFGTGAGRGYTF
TGTGCCTGGAGTGGATCCTTTGGGACAGGGGCGGGGAGGGGCTACACCTTC
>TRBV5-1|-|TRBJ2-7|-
CASSPGRGSYEQYF
TGCGCCAGCAGCCCGGGACGGGGCTCCTACGAGCAGTACTTC
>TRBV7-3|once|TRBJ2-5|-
CASRRTGADQETQYF
TGTGCCAGCAGGCGTACCGGGGCGGACCAAGAGACCCAGTACTTC
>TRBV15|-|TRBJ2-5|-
CATSIRQQGTQYF
TGTGCCACCAGCATCCGACAGCAAGGGACCCAGTACTTC
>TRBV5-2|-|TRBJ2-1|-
CASRATSGEADEQFF
TGTGCCAGCAGGGCCACTAGCGGGGAGGCGGATGAGCAGTTCTTC
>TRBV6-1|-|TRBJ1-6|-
CASTTTSSSPLHF
TGTGCCAGCACTACCACATCGAGTTCACCCCTCCACTTT
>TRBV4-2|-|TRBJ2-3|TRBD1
CASSRQTGGGSTDTQYF
TGTGCCAGCAGCCGGCAGACAGGGGGCGGAAGCACAGATACGCAGTATTTT
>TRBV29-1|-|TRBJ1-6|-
CSVAGTPNSPLHF
TGCAGCGTGGCCGGGACACCTAATTCACCCCTCCACTTT
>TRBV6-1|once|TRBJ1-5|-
CASSDGGDQPQHF
TGTGCCAGCAGCGACGGGGGGGATCAGCCCCAGCATTTT
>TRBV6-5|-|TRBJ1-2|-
CASSYSRVLGGYTF
TGTGCCAGCAGTTACTCACGGGTTCTCGGTGGCTACACCTTC
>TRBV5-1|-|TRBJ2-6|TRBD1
CASSAQGTGANVLTF
TGCGCCAGCAGCGCACAGGGGACTGGGGCCAACGTCCTGACTTTC
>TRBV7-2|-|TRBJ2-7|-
CASSPGTLSEQYF
TGTGCCAGCAGCCCCGGGACCCTCTCCGAGCAGTACTTC
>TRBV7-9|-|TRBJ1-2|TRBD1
CASSADRVGGYTF
TGTGCCAGCAGCGCGGACAGGGTCGGGGGCTACACCTTC
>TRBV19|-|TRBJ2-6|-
CASSTEQGTGANVLTF
TGTGCCAGTAGTACTGAACAGGGCACTGGGGCCAACGTCCTGACTTTC
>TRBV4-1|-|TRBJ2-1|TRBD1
CASSPVQGVIARNNEQFF
TGCGCCAGCAGCCCGGTTCAGGGGGTGATAGCGCGCAACAATGAGCAGTTCTTC
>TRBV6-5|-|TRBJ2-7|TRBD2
CASRERTSYEQYF
TGTGCCAGCAGAGAGAGGACTAGCTACGAGCAGTACTTC
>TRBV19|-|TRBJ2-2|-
CASSRPTVGTGELFF
TGTGCCAGTAGTAGACCCACAGTAGGCACCGGGGAGCTGTTTTTT
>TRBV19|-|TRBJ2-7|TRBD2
CASSPRLAGGYEQYF
TGTGCCAGTAGTCCCCGGTTAGCGGGAGGATACGAGCAGTACTTC
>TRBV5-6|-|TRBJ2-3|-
CASSLWEWPSTDTQYF
TGTGCCAGCAGCTTGTGGGAGTGGCCTAGCACAGATACGCAGTATTTT
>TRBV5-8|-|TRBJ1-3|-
CASSLVPFSGNTIYF
TGTGCCAGCAGCTTGGTTCCCTTCTCTGGAAACACCATATATTTT
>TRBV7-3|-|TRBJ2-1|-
CTSSFVAFNEQFF
TGTACCAGCAGCTTTGTAGCGTTTAATGAGCAGTTCTTC
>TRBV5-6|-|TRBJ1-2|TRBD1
CASSLGDRDRINYGYTF
TGTGCCAGCAGCTTAGGGGACCGGGACAGGATTAACTATGGCTACACCTTC
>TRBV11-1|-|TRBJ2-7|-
CASSLSSTGNYEQYF
TGTGCCAGCAGCTTATCCTCGACAGGAAACTACGAGCAGTACTTC
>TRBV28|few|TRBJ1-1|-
CASSLKPGHPLWHTEAFF
TGTGCCAGCAGTTTAAAGCCCGGACACCCCCTCTGGCACACTGAAGCTTTCTTT
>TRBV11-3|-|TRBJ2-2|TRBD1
CASSLSRGQDTGELFF
TGTGCCAGCAGCTTATCCAGGGGGCAAGATACTGGGGAGCTGTTTTTT
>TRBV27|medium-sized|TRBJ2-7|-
CASSPGTYPADEQYF
TGTGCCAGCAGTCCTGGGACATACCCCGCGGACGAGCAGTACTTC
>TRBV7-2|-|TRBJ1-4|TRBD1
CASSPGGSSEKLFF
TGTGCCAGCAGCCCAGGGGGCAGCAGTGAAAAACTGTTTTTT
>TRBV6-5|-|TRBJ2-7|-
CASSYPVLEQYF
TGTGCCAGCAGTTACCCGGTCCTCGAGCAGTACTTC
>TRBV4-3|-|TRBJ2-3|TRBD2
CASSLGIAGGAGGDTQYF
TGCGCCAGCAGCCTAGGGATAGCGGGAGGGGCGGGCGGAGATACGCAGTATTTT
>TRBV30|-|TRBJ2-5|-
CAWSPSEETQYF
TGTGCCTGGAGTCCCAGTGAGGAGACCCAGTACTTC
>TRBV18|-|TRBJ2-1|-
CASSPARRFEQFF
TGTGCCAGCTCACCCGCACGGAGATTCGAGCAGTTCTTC
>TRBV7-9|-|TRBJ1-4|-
CASSLGSGGRNNEKLFF
TGTGCCAGCAGCTTAGGGAGCGGCGGGAGAAATAATGAAAAACTGTTTTTT
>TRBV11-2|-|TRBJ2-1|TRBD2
CASSRRGGLVDEQFF
TGTGCCAGCAGCCGACGGGGGGGCCTAGTAGATGAGCAGTTCTTC
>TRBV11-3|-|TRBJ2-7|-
CASSKGQHEQYF
TGTGCCAGCAGCAAGGGACAACACGAGCAGTACTTC
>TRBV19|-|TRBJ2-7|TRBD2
CASSRTRTSIYEQYF
TGTGCCAGTAGTCGGACGCGGACTAGCATCTACGAGCAGTACTTC
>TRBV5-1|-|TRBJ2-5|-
CASSLDVGIQETQYF
TGCGCCAGCAGCTTGGATGTGGGGATCCAAGAGACCCAGTACTTC
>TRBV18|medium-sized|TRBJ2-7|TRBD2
CASSLGRGGVYEQYF
TGTGCCAGCTCACTGGGTCGGGGGGGCGTATACGAGCAGTACTTC
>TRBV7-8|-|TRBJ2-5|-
CASSLASWGAVQETQYF
TGTGCCAGCAGCTTGGCCTCTTGGGGAGCCGTGCAAGAGACCCAGTACTTC
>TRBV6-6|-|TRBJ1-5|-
CASSYSSQNQPQHF
TGTGCCAGCAGTTACTCGTCACAGAATCAGCCCCAGCATTTT
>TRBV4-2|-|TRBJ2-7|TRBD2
CASSSRTSGEQYF
TGTGCCAGCAGCTCCCGGACTAGCGGCGAGCAGTACTTC
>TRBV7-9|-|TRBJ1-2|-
CASSSARGYTF
TGTGCCAGCAGCTCCGCGCGGGGCTACACCTTC
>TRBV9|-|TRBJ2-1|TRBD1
CASSTTGTDYNEQFF
TGTGCCAGCAGCACAACCGGGACAGACTACAATGAGCAGTTCTTC
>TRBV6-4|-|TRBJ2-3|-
CASSDRDMDTQYF
TGTGCCAGCAGTGACAGGGACATGGATACGCAGTATTTT
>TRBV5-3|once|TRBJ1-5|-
CARDWIQSNSNQPQHF
TGTGCCAGGGACTGGATCCAAAGTAATAGCAATCAGCCCCAGCATTTT
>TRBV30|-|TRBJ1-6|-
CAWRVRTSYNSPLHF
TGTGCCTGGAGGGTTAGGACTTCCTATAATTCACCCCTCCACTTT